Listed below are T cell receptor beta chains from one sample, sequenced in a study of T cell responses to AZD1222 COVID-19 vaccine. Sequencing used immunoSEQ multiplex PCR; TCRdb keeps in-frame clones, though not all of them. The data contain roughly 110,000 clones, approximately 87% of them singletons. The sample consisted of peripheral blood, taken on day 0 of AZD1222 vaccination. The receptors originated from an adult in good health. Both conserved end residues are trimmed from each CDR3. The order of the fields is D gene, V gene, CDR3 protein. The D gene is left open where the match is weak.

NA TRBV2 ASSGQDGLNYGYT
NA TRBV28 ASSRGAPDYGYT
TRBD2 TRBV7-2 ASSLAPSGGRETQY
NA TRBV10-3 AIRQDRGITDTQY
NA TRBV19 ASSFAGGGQPQH
NA TRBV2 ASILETQY
NA TRBV9 ASSADGSSYNEQF
TRBD1 TRBV9 ASSVTGTGGEKLF
TRBD2 TRBV27 ASSLIAGLGNEQF
TRBD1 TRBV19 ASREQGGATNEKLF
NA TRBV5-1 ASRVGSVTYEQY
NA TRBV29-1 SVLPEGQETQY
NA TRBV5-8 ASSLAVRVYGYT
NA TRBV7-9 ASSRDSSGEKLF
NA TRBV19 ASNVGAATDTQY
NA TRBV5-6 ASSYDRTYEQY
NA TRBV3-1/TRBV3-2 ASSQDWRETDTQY
NA TRBV28 ASSLWIVSNQPQH
NA TRBV25-1 ASGVSNQPQH
TRBD1 TRBV25-1 ASSNSGGRETQY
NA TRBV5-4 ASSSGKRTIPDTQY
TRBD1 TRBV6-2/TRBV6-3 ASSYIRDSAGKPQH
NA TRBV28 ASSLVGDEQY
TRBD2 TRBV6-5 ASRKGTSGFNEQF
NA TRBV7-9 ASSLSVNTEAF
TRBD1 TRBV6-5 ASTTGAGNTIY
NA TRBV6-5 ASSPTRFSYNEQF
TRBD2 TRBV11-2 ASSLFGTSADTQY
TRBD2 TRBV5-3 ARSLSGAPL
TRBD2 TRBV7-8 ASSRTGTSGRITYEQY
NA TRBV19 ASRPVSLTDSLSYGYT
NA TRBV28 ASSFPRDPYEQY
TRBD1 TRBV19 ASTASPGGWEKLF
TRBD1 TRBV6-2/TRBV6-3 ASSLNRGRYEQY
TRBD2 TRBV2 ASSEVLAVSYEQY
NA TRBV7-2 ASSFQGLGFANTGELF
NA TRBV30 AWSASDEQY
NA TRBV7-8 ASSFRELKGTEAF
NA TRBV12-2 ASRPGQGANDEQF
TRBD2 TRBV5-5 ASLGREGAYNEQF
TRBD2 TRBV19 ASGLAGGDEQY
NA TRBV13 ASSLHGTGVPYEQY
NA TRBV5-6 ASSLYLWKTQY
TRBD2 TRBV19 ASTVAGEYEQY